Listed here are 25 T cell receptor beta chains from one sample, sequenced in a study of vaccination and CD4 T cells after COVID-19. Oncomine TCR Beta short-read sequencing was applied to DNA from cultured CD4+ T cells. CD4+ T cells were cultured, and genomic DNA was extracted from them. TCRdb analysed the PCR reads with MiXCR anew, one entry per CDR3 protein. The table records 11,000 or so distinct CDR3 sequences, 30% to 50% of them present only once. Treatment noted: 10-day PBMC culture with coronavirus spike peptide pools or control peptides (ViraFEST assay). CD4+ T cells that came from the unexposed donor were collected before the COVID-19 pandemic (2011-2018). Their antigens are not known. Sequences were obtained from CD4+ T cells from blood, cultured in vitro. Receptor source: a human donor in good health.

This clonotype appeared a few times. V gene TRBV20-1 combines with J gene TRBJ1-1; 7 nucleotides align to TRBD1. The CDR3 totals 12 residues. V dropped 5 bases and J dropped 1; count of bases not matched to a gene: 1. CDR1 and CDR2 from the germline V gene are DFQATT and SNEGSKA (reference sequence). The CDR3: CSARDRNTEAFF. The CDR3 DNA follows: TGCAGTGCTCGGGACAGGAACACTGAAGCTTTCTTT.

V usage is TRBV20-1 and J usage is TRBJ2-1, with 12 bases fitting TRBD2. The junction had 9 bases not matched to a gene; V was cut back by 1 base and J by 8 bases. Germline V gene data show CDR1 as DFQATT and CDR2 as SNEGSKA (reference sequence). The CDR3 loop spans 16 amino acids. The CDR3 is CSARARLAGVYDEQFF. CDR3 DNA: TGCAGTGCTAGAGCCCGACTAGCGGGAGTTTATGATGAGCAGTTCTTC.

Here the CDR3 reads CASSPHPQGVRYGYTF. DNA for the CDR3: TGTGCCAGCAGCCCTCATCCACAGGGGGTACGCTATGGCTACACCTTC. This chain uses TRBV5-5 with TRBJ1-2; 8 bases are shared with TRBD1. The CDR3 extends over 16 amino acids. V gave up 4 bases and J gave up 4 bases; unmatched junction bases: 12. The germline V gene has CDR1 SGHKS and CDR2 YYEKEE (reference sequence).

The chain employs TRBV6-1 and TRBJ2-3, with TRBD1 identical over 9 bases. V trimming: 6 bases; J trimming: 1 base; junction bases outside the gene matches: 2. The CDR3 is 14 amino acids. Germline lookup yields CDR1 MNHNS and CDR2 SASEGT. CDR3: CASSWTGGTDTQYF. Here the CDR3 DNA reads TGTGCCAGCAGCTGGACAGGGGGCACAGATACGCAGTATTTT.

The chain combines TRBV6-1 with TRBJ1-2; D remains unclear. Germline CDR1 and CDR2: MNHNS and SASEGT. This CDR3 comprises 14 residues. V was pared by 5 bases and J by 1 base, with 11 bases between. CDR3 loop: CASSRTNLNYGYTF. In DNA, the CDR3 is TGTGCCAGCAGTCGCACGAACCTTAACTATGGCTACACCTTC.

This clonotype showed up just a few times. The genes are TRBV29-1 and TRBJ1-2, with D possibly TRBD1 on 5 matching bases. This CDR3 comprises 12 residues. Germline V gene lookup returns CDR1 SQVTM and CDR2 ANQGSEA. Trimming stripped 3 bases from V and 3 bases from J, with 8 bases between. This chain's CDR3 is CSVDSGYYGYTF. The CDR3 coding sequence is TGCAGCGTTGACTCAGGGTACTATGGCTACACCTTC.

This sequence joins TRBV2 and TRBJ2-7, with TRBD1 matching over 7 bases. The V segment lost 6 bases and the J segment 3 bases; nucleotides outside the gene matches: 8. The CDR3 length is 14 residues. CDR1 is SNHLY, CDR2 FYNNEI, per germline. In DNA form, the CDR3 reads TGTGCCAGCAGCGACAGGGTCCCCGACTACGAGCAGTACTTC. This translates into CASSDRVPDYEQYF.

This chain joins TRBV15 and TRBJ1-4; D is ambiguous. This CDR3 is 14 amino acids long. Trimming left V 1 base short and J 14 bases short, with 17 bases between. CDR1 is LNHNV and CDR2 is YYDKDF in the germline V gene (reference sequence). As DNA, the CDR3 is TGTGCCACCAGCAGAGCCATGGGTCGGGGAGATCTGTTTTTT. This codes for CATSRAMGRGDLFF.

The rearrangement links TRBV14 to TRBJ1-2, with D hard to call. The CDR3 extends over 14 amino acids. V gave up 0 bases and J gave up 6 bases, with 11 bases separating them. Germline-derived CDR1 and CDR2 are SGHDN and FVKESK. The CDR3 loop is CASSQDSTGHGYTF. The CDR3 DNA is TGTGCCAGCAGCCAAGATAGTACGGGTCATGGCTACACCTTC.

CDR3 nucleotides: TGTGCCAGTAGTGCCGAGACAGGGAACACTGAAGCTTTCTTT. This translates into CASSAETGNTEAFF. This chain links TRBV19 with TRBJ1-1; a weak D match, TRBD1 (6 bases). The V end lost 5 bases, the J end lost 1 base, and 11 bases lay between the germline ends. The CDR3 has 14 residues. Germline CDR1 and CDR2: LNHDA and SQIVND (reference sequence).

In its sample, this clonotype was seen a few times. The chain employs TRBV6-1 and TRBJ1-1; D is undetermined. Germline V lookup: CDR1 MNHNS, CDR2 SASEGT. Between the trimmed V and J ends, which lost 7 bases and 7 bases, there was a span of 25 bases. This CDR3 has 16 residues. The CDR3 DNA follows: TGTGCCAGCAATGGCGTGGCAGGCCGACGTAGGTTTGAAGCTTTCTTT. It encodes CASNGVAGRRRFEAFF.

The gene calls are TRBV27 and TRBJ1-1; D is ambiguous. In germline, CDR1 is MNHEY, CDR2 SMNVEV (reference sequence). With 2 bases removed from V and 0 bases from J, the gap between germline ends came to 10 bases. The CDR3 runs to 15 residues. CDR3 sequence (DNA): TGTGCCAGCAGTTTAGTGGACGAGGTGAACACTGAAGCTTTCTTT. This gives the protein CASSLVDEVNTEAFF.

A few counts support this clonotype. The chain carries TRBV7-9 and TRBJ2-7; D not certain. The CDR3 is made up of 12 amino acids. V was cut by 5 bases and J by 2 bases, with 7 bases left in between. Germline lookup yields CDR1 SEHNR and CDR2 FQNEAQ (reference sequence). The CDR3: CASSPSPYEQYF. The CDR3 bases are TGTGCCAGCAGCCCTTCACCCTACGAGCAGTACTTC.

The genes are TRBV27 and TRBJ2-7, with a weak D call TRBD1 (5 bases). Germline V CDR1 and CDR2: MNHEY, SMNVEV (reference sequence). The CDR3 extends over 12 amino acids. Between the trimmed V and J ends, which lost 2 bases and 7 bases, there was a span of 9 bases. CDR3 DNA sequence: TGTGCCAGCAGTTTAAAGGGGAAAGAGCAGTACTTC. Translating gives CASSLKGKEQYF.

This clonotype was seen only a few times. The chain couples TRBV24-1 to TRBJ2-3; the match to TRBD2 covers 8 bases. J gave up 0 bases and V 6 bases, and 4 bases lay outside the gene matches. The CDR3 extends over 15 amino acids. The germline CDR1 and CDR2 sequences are KGHDR and SFDVKD. The CDR3 DNA reads TGTGCCACCAGTTATAGCGGGGCTAGCACAGATACGCAGTATTTT. Encoded protein: CATSYSGASTDTQYF.

This rearrangement joins TRBV30 to TRBJ1-6; D might be TRBD1 (6 bases). The CDR3 has 15 amino acids. Trimming stripped 0 bases from V and 8 bases from J, with 14 bases between. Germline lookup yields CDR1 GTSNPN and CDR2 SVGIG (reference sequence). CDR3 amino acids: CAWSVNEQGHSPLHF. The CDR3 DNA follows: TGTGCCTGGAGTGTAAATGAACAGGGACATTCACCCCTCCACTTT.

The chain combines TRBV24-1 with TRBJ2-1, with 9 bases aligning to TRBD2. The germline V gene encodes CDR1 KGHDR and CDR2 SFDVKD. This CDR3 spans 17 amino acids. V dropped 5 bases and J dropped 2; count of bases not matched to a gene: 9. The CDR3 reads CATSAFMRGGAYNEQFF. The CDR3, as DNA: TGTGCCACCAGTGCCTTTATGCGGGGGGGGGCCTACAATGAGCAGTTCTTC.

This clonotype has only a few counts. This sequence joins TRBV20-1 and TRBJ2-3, with 14 bases aligning to TRBD2. Germline CDR1 DFQATT, CDR2 SNEGSKA (reference sequence). V shed 3 bases and J 4 bases; nucleotides not matched to a gene: 3. This CDR3 spans 15 amino acids. CDR3 residues: CSARGLAGVPDTQYF. The CDR3 DNA reads TGCAGTGCTAGGGGACTAGCGGGAGTCCCAGATACGCAGTATTTT.

The genes are TRBV12-3 or TRBV12-4 and TRBJ2-1, with TRBD2 matching 12 bases. Trimming at V came to 3 bases and at J to 9 bases, leaving 6 bases not matched to a gene. The CDR3 sequence is 15 residues long. CDR3 nucleotide sequence: TGTGCCAGCAGTTTGACTAGCGGGAGCCCTAGTGAGCAGTTCTTC. Its protein product is CASSLTSGSPSEQFF.

This rearrangement joins TRBV29-1 to TRBJ1-1, with D tentatively TRBD1 (5 bases). Germline V gives CDR1 SQVTM, CDR2 ANQGSEA. This CDR3 is built from 12 residues. The V end lost 4 bases, the J end lost 1 base, and 7 bases lay between the germline ends. This CDR3 reads CSVGQPNTEAFF. For the CDR3, the DNA is TGCAGCGTTGGACAGCCGAACACTGAAGCTTTCTTT.

V usage is TRBV7-3 and J usage is TRBJ2-1; 8 bases are shared with TRBD2. This CDR3 has 15 amino acids. V dropped 2 bases and J dropped 6; count of bases not matched to a gene: 6. The germline V gene has CDR1 SGHTA and CDR2 FQGTGA. Here the CDR3 reads CASSLASGSGNEQFF. CDR3 nucleotide sequence: TGTGCCAGCAGCTTAGCTAGCGGGTCAGGCAATGAGCAGTTCTTC.

This clonotype occurred a few times. V and J are TRBV20-1 and TRBJ2-3; D uncertain. Trimming left V 8 bases short and J 1 base short, with 19 bases between. Germline lookup yields CDR1 DFQATT and CDR2 SNEGSKA (reference sequence). This CDR3 spans 15 amino acids. CDR3 amino acids: CSTRYIMTGTDTQYF. DNA for the CDR3: TGCAGTACCCGCTACATCATGACCGGCACAGATACGCAGTATTTT.

This clonotype was seen only a few times. This chain connects TRBV20-1 to TRBJ2-1; D gene ambiguous. Trimming shortened V by 1 base and J by 2 bases, and 12 bases separated the two germline ends. CDR3 length: 15 amino acids. Germline lookup yields CDR1 DFQATT and CDR2 SNEGSKA (reference sequence). The CDR3 DNA follows: TGCAGTGCTAGAGTACCAGCAAGCCCCTACAATGAGCAGTTCTTC. It yields the protein CSARVPASPYNEQFF.

This clonotype has more than one count but fewer than ten. The V and J genes are TRBV6-1 and TRBJ2-5; 9 positions match TRBD2. The CDR3 is made up of 15 amino acids. V shed 3 bases and J 2 bases; nucleotides not matched to a gene: 4. Germline CDR1 MNHNS, CDR2 SASEGT. CDR3 sequence (DNA): TGTGCCAGCAGTGATGGACTAGCGAGACAAGAGACCCAGTACTTC. Translated, it gives CASSDGLARQETQYF.

The chain couples TRBV2 to TRBJ2-2; D gene ambiguous. Germline V gene lookup returns CDR1 SNHLY and CDR2 FYNNEI. The V end was cut by 6 bases, the J end by 2 bases, with 13 bases between. CDR3 length: 15 amino acids. The CDR3 DNA reads TGTGCCAGCAGAATAATTGTGGGTAACACCGGGGAGCTGTTTTTT. It translates to CASRIIVGNTGELFF. Supplemented by reference TRBV2 and TRBJ2-2, the full variable domain reads EPEVTQTPSHQVTQMGQEVILRCVPISNHLYFYWYRQILGQKVEFLVSFYNNEISEKSEIFDDQFSVERPDGSNFTLKIRSTKLEDSAMYFCASRIIVGNTGELFFGEGSRLTVL.